Listed here are 21 T cell receptor beta chains from one sample, sequenced in a study of T cell responses to AZD1222 COVID-19 vaccine. Using immunoSEQ multiplex PCR, the repertoire was profiled, and TCRdb retains in-frame clones only, with some absent. The sample includes approximately 100,000 clones, about nine tenths of them seen just once. Specimen: peripheral blood, collected on day 0 of AZD1222 vaccination. Receptors were obtained from an adult in good health.

The CDR3 sequence: CASSQDPLPTGGNQPQHF. CDR3 DNA sequence: TGCGCCAGCAGCCAAGATCCCCTTCCGACAGGGGGCAATCAGCCCCAGCATTTT. This rearrangement joins TRBV4-1 to TRBJ1-5; 8 nucleotides match TRBD1. The ends lost 0 bases at V and 2 bases at J; junction bases unmatched: 9. Germline values: CDR1 MGHRA, CDR2 YSYEKL. This CDR3 has 18 residues.

The chain is built from TRBV27 and TRBJ1-6; no firm D call. This CDR3 contains 15 residues. The germline CDR1 and CDR2 sequences are MNHEY and SMNVEV (reference sequence). Trimming took 5 bases from V and 6 from J, leaving 14 bases between them. DNA of the CDR3: TGTGCCAGCAGTCCAAGGCCAGATTTTAATTCACCCCTCCACTTT. The encoded protein is CASSPRPDFNSPLHF.

This chain links TRBV28 with TRBJ1-1; tentatively, D is TRBD1 (6 bases). The CDR3 contains 12 residues. In germline, CDR1 is MDHEN, CDR2 SYDVKM. V was pared by 3 bases and J by 8 bases, with 10 bases between. The CDR3 spells CASSFPDREAFF. In DNA, the CDR3 is TGTGCCAGCAGTTTCCCCGACAGGGAAGCTTTCTTT.

This clone was detected a few times. The CDR3 spells CASSLTANTGELFF. The CDR3 nucleotides read TGCGCCAGCAGCTTGACAGCGAACACCGGGGAGCTGTTTTTT. The chain has TRBV5-1 and TRBJ2-2, with no clear D. The CDR3 covers 14 residues. V lost 1 base and J 0 bases, leaving 4 bases between the germline ends. The germline gives CDR1 SGHRS, CDR2 YFSETQ. Full variable domain (missing parts from reference TRBV5-1 and TRBJ2-2): KAGVTQTPRYLIKTRGQQVTLSCSPISGHRSVSWYQQTPGQGLQFLFEYFSETQRNKGNFPGRFSGRQFSNSRSEMNVSTLELGDSALYLCASSLTANTGELFFGEGSRLTVL.

The chain recombines TRBV7-8 with TRBJ1-2; 8 nucleotides line up with TRBD1. V shed 5 bases and J 7 bases; nucleotides not matched to a gene: 6. CDR1 is SGHVS and CDR2 is FQNEAQ in the germline V gene. The CDR3 spans 13 residues. The CDR3 coding sequence is TGTGCCAGCAGCCGGACAGGGAGTAGTGGCTACACCTTC. It is translated as CASSRTGSSGYTF.

The genes are TRBV18 and TRBJ1-5; no definite D call. This CDR3 has 16 residues. V lost 4 bases to trimming and J lost 4 bases, with 17 bases between them. Germline assignment: CDR1 KGHSH and CDR2 LQKENI. For the CDR3, the DNA is TGTGCCAGCTCACAAAACATCGACGTATTAAATCAGCCCCAGCATTTT. Translation: CASSQNIDVLNQPQHF.

The genes are TRBV28 and TRBJ2-7; D unclear. Trimming removed 2 bases at V and 3 bases at J, with 11 bases between. Germline CDR1 reads MDHEN; CDR2 reads SYDVKM. The CDR3 consists of 14 residues. CDR3 DNA: TGTGCCAGCAGTTTACGGCCCTCCTTCTACGAGCAGTACTTC. Translation: CASSLRPSFYEQYF.

The CDR3 DNA is TGTGCCAGCAGGACAGGTATCTCTGGAAACACCATATATTTT. Encoded protein: CASRTGISGNTIYF. The J gene is TRBJ1-3, the V gene TRBV5-6, with D maybe TRBD1 (6 bases). CDR1 and CDR2 (germline): SGHDT, YYEEEE. The CDR3 has 14 residues. The V end was cut by 5 bases, the J end by 0 bases, with 9 bases between.

The rearrangement joins TRBV4-2 to TRBJ2-7, with unresolved D. The germline V and J ends were trimmed by 0 bases and 3 bases, with 12 bases remaining between them. Germline V CDR1 and CDR2: LGHNA, YNFKEQ. This CDR3 has 15 amino acids. Here the CDR3 reads CASSQDVGTNYEQYF. The CDR3 nucleotides are TGTGCCAGCAGCCAAGATGTGGGAACCAACTACGAGCAGTACTTC.

In this sample, this clone turned up once. The chain combines TRBV27 with TRBJ1-6; D ambiguous. V gave up 0 bases and J gave up 7 bases, with 4 bases separating them. The CDR3 totals 13 residues. Germline V gene lookup returns CDR1 MNHEY and CDR2 SMNVEV (reference sequence). This CDR3 is CASSLSRNSPLHF. CDR3 DNA sequence: TGTGCCAGCAGTTTATCGCGGAATTCACCCCTCCACTTT.

This clone was counted only a few times. The rearrangement links TRBV19 to TRBJ1-4, with 10 bases that match TRBD1. This CDR3 contains 17 residues. CDR1 and CDR2 from the germline V gene are LNHDA and SQIVND (reference sequence). The ends lost 5 bases at V and 5 bases at J; junction bases unmatched: 11. CDR3 nucleotides: TGTGCCAGTAGTCACCTCTGGGGGGACAGGGGAAATGAAAAACTGTTTTTT. Amino acids: CASSHLWGDRGNEKLFF.

This chain connects TRBV7-7 to TRBJ2-7, with TRBD2 matching 8 bases. This CDR3 spans 14 amino acids. Per the germline V gene, CDR1 is SSHAT and CDR2 is FNYEAQ (reference sequence). Trimming removed 5 bases from V and 5 bases from J; junction bases left unmatched: 8. The CDR3 protein is CASSTGPSGHEQYF. CDR3 nucleotides: TGTGCCAGCAGCACAGGCCCTAGCGGGCACGAGCAGTACTTC.

This sequence joins TRBV29-1 and TRBJ1-2; TRBD1 might be the D (6 bases). CDR1 is SQVTM and CDR2 is ANQGSEA in the germline V gene. This CDR3 has 16 amino acids. The germline V and J ends were trimmed by 4 bases and 3 bases, with 21 bases remaining between them. CDR3 sequence: CSVVGGGASGDYGYTF. CDR3 sequence (DNA): TGCAGCGTTGTTGGGGGGGGCGCATCGGGTGACTATGGCTACACCTTC. The variable domain in full, completed from reference TRBV29-1 and TRBJ1-2, reads SAVISQKPSRDICQRGTSLTIQCQVDSQVTMMFWYRQQPGQSLTLIATANQGSEATYESGFVIDKFPISRPNLTFSTLTVSNMSPEDSSIYLCSVVGGGASGDYGYTFGSGTRLTVV.

This clone has only one observation. This chain links TRBV2 with TRBJ2-5; D gene uncertain. Germline V gene sequence: CDR1 SNHLY, CDR2 FYNNEI. The CDR3 has 14 residues. V shed 8 bases and J shed 4 bases, with 17 bases lying between them. In DNA, the CDR3 is TGTGCCAGCCGGAAGAGTGGGCCCTTAGAGACCCAGTACTTC. This gives the protein CASRKSGPLETQYF.

The V call is TRBV2, the J call TRBJ1-4; weak D call: TRBD1 (6 bases). The CDR3 extends over 14 amino acids. The V end was cut by 6 bases, the J end by 7 bases, with 15 bases between. Germline CDR1 is SNHLY and CDR2 is FYNNEI. CDR3 nucleotides: TGTGCCAGCAGGTCCGGGGCAGGGGCTGAAAAACTGTTTTTT. Translating gives CASRSGAGAEKLFF. Combining the CDR3 with reference TRBV2 and TRBJ1-4 gives the whole variable domain EPEVTQTPSHQVTQMGQEVILRCVPISNHLYFYWYRQILGQKVEFLVSFYNNEISEKSEIFDDQFSVERPDGSNFTLKIRSTKLEDSAMYFCASRSGAGAEKLFFGSGTQLSVL.

The rearrangement joins TRBV3-1 (or the pseudogene TRBV3-2) to TRBJ2-1; D remains ambiguous. CDR1 is LGHDT and CDR2 is YNNKEL in the germline V gene (reference sequence). Trimming removed 6 bases from V and 0 bases from J, with 6 bases in between. CDR3 length equals 13 residues. This CDR3 is CASSSSSYNEQFF. DNA for the CDR3: TGTGCCAGCAGTTCGAGCTCCTACAATGAGCAGTTCTTC.

The chain combines TRBV5-1 with TRBJ2-3, with D unclear. Germline lookup yields CDR1 SGHRS and CDR2 YFSETQ. Between the trimmed V and J ends, which lost 3 bases and 0 bases, there was a span of 14 bases. This CDR3 region has 16 residues. Written as DNA, the CDR3 is TGCGCCAGCAGCTGGGATCCGGGTACTAGCACAGATACGCAGTATTTT. Translation: CASSWDPGTSTDTQYF. Full variable domain (rest looked up from reference TRBV5-1 and TRBJ2-3): KAGVTQTPRYLIKTRGQQVTLSCSPISGHRSVSWYQQTPGQGLQFLFEYFSETQRNKGNFPGRFSGRQFSNSRSEMNVSTLELGDSALYLCASSWDPGTSTDTQYFGPGTRLTVL.

In DNA, the CDR3 is TGCGCCAGCAGCCAACCAAACAAGAACACTGAAGCTTTCTTT. It specifies CASSQPNKNTEAFF. V gene TRBV4-1 combines with J gene TRBJ1-1; D ambiguous. This CDR3 has 14 amino acids. Germline lookup yields CDR1 MGHRA and CDR2 YSYEKL. Between the trimmed V and J ends, which lost 2 bases and 1 base, there was a span of 8 bases.

This chain joins TRBV28 and TRBJ1-2, with 9 positions matching TRBD1. Germline CDR1 and CDR2: MDHEN and SYDVKM. The CDR3 is 15 residues long. Trimming cost V 8 bases and J 1 base; bases outside gene matches: 8. The CDR3 is CASDGRTGDNYGYTF. CDR3 DNA sequence: TGTGCCAGCGATGGGAGGACAGGGGATAACTATGGCTACACCTTC.

CDR3 sequence: CASRMGTERQETQYF. In DNA form, the CDR3 reads TGCGCCAGCCGAATGGGGACAGAAAGACAAGAGACCCAGTACTTC. V usage is TRBV5-1 and J usage is TRBJ2-5; TRBD1 agrees at 7 bases. The germline CDR1 and CDR2 sequences are SGHRS and YFSETQ. The trim removed 7 bases at V and 2 bases at J, leaving 11 bases unmatched. This CDR3 region has 15 residues.

The chain joins TRBV7-9 to TRBJ1-1; D not certain. Trimming took off 1 base at V and 4 bases at J, with 10 bases between the two ends. Per the germline V gene, CDR1 is SEHNR and CDR2 is FQNEAQ (reference sequence). The CDR3 contains 14 residues. As DNA, the CDR3 is TGTGCCAGCAGCTTAGTAGGCGGCGGCACTGAAGCTTTCTTT. Amino acid sequence: CASSLVGGGTEAFF.